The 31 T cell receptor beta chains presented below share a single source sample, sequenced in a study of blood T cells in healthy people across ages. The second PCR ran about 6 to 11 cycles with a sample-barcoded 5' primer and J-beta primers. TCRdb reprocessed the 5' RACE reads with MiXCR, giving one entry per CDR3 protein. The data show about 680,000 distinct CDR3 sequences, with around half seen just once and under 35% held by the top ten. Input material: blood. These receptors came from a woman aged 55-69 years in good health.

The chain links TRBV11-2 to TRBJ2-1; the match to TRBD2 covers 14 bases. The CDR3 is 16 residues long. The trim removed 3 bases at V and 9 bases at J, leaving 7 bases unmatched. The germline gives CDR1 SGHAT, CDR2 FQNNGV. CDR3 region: CASSFPGLAGVGEQFF. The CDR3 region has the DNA TGTGCCAGCAGCTTTCCGGGACTAGCGGGAGTGGGTGAGCAGTTCTTC.

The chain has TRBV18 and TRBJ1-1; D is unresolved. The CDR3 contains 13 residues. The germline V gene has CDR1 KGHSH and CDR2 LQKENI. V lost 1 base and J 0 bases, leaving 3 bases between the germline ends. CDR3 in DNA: TGTGCCAGCTCACCACGGGTGAACACTGAAGCTTTCTTT. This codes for CASSPRVNTEAFF.

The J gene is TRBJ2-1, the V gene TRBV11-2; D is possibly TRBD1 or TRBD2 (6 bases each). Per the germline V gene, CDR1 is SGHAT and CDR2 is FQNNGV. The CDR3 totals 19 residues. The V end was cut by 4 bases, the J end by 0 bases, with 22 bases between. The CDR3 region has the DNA TGTGCCAGCAGCTCAAAGATCGGAGGGCAGGGGAGCTCCTACAATGAGCAGTTCTTC. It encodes CASSSKIGGQGSSYNEQFF.

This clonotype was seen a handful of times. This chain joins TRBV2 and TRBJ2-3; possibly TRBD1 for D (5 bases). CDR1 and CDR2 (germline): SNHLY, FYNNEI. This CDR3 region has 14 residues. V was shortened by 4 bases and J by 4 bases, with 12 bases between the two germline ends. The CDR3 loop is CASSAQGGADTQYF. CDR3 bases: TGTGCCAGCAGTGCGCAGGGTGGGGCAGATACGCAGTATTTT.

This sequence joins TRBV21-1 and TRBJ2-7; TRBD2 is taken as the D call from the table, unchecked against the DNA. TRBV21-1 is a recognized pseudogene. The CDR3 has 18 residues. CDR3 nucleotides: TGTGCCAGCAGCATCCAGTACCGAGGGACTAGCGGTTCCTACGAGCAGTACTTC. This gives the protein CASSIQYRGTSGSYEQYF.

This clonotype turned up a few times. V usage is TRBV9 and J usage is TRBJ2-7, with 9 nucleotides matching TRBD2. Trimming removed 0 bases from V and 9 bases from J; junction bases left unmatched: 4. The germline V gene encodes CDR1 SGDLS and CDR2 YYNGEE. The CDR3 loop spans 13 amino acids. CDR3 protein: CASSVVAGAVQYF. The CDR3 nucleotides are TGTGCCAGCAGCGTAGTAGCGGGAGCCGTGCAGTACTTC.

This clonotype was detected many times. CDR3: CSADTGTGVAEAFF. The CDR3 coding sequence is TGCAGTGCTGACACCGGGACAGGGGTTGCTGAAGCTTTCTTT. This rearrangement joins TRBV20-1 to TRBJ1-1; 10 nucleotides line up with TRBD1. The CDR3 spans 14 residues. Germline CDR1 is DFQATT and CDR2 is SNEGSKA (reference sequence). V lost 5 bases, J lost 6 bases, and 9 bases stayed unmatched.

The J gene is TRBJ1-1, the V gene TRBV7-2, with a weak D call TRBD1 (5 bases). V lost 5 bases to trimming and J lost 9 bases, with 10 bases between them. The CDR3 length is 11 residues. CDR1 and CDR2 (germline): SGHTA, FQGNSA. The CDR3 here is CASSGGMKAFF. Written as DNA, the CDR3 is TGTGCCAGCAGCGGGGGAATGAAAGCTTTCTTT.

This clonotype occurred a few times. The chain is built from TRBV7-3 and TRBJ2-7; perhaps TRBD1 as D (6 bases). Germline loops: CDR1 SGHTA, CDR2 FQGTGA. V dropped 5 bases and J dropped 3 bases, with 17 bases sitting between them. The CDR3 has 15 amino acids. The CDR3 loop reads CASSPGEQDNYEQYF. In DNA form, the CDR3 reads TGTGCCAGCAGCCCAGGGGAACAGGACAACTACGAGCAGTACTTC.

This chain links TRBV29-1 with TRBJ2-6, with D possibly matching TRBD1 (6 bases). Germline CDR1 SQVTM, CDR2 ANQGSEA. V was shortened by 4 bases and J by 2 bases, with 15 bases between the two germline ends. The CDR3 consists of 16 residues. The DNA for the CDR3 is TGCAGCGTTGCTCCCTCAGGGGCGGCTGGGGCCAACGTCCTGACTTTC. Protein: CSVAPSGAAGANVLTF.

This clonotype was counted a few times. The CDR3 region has the DNA TGTGCCAGCTCCCGGGGGGCCACACAAGAGACCCAGTACTTC. It translates to CASSRGATQETQYF. The rearrangement links TRBV9 to TRBJ2-5; tentatively, D is TRBD2 (7 bases). Trimming took off 7 bases at V and 2 bases at J, with 15 bases between the two ends. This CDR3 has 14 residues. The V gene's germline CDR1 is SGDLS and CDR2 YYNGEE. The full variable domain, in which reference TRBV9 and TRBJ2-5 provide the parts outside the CDR3, is DSGVTQTPKHLITATGQRVTLRCSPRSGDLSVYWYQQSLDQGLQFLIQYYNGEERAKGNILERFSAQQFPDLHSELNLSSLELGDSALYFCASSRGATQETQYFGPGTRLLVL.

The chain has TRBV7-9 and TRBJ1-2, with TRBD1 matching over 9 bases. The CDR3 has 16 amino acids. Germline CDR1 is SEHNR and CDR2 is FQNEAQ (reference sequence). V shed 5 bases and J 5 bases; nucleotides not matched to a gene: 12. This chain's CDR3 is CASSAWTGVVGYGYTF. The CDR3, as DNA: TGTGCCAGCAGCGCCTGGACAGGGGTTGTAGGGTATGGCTACACCTTC.

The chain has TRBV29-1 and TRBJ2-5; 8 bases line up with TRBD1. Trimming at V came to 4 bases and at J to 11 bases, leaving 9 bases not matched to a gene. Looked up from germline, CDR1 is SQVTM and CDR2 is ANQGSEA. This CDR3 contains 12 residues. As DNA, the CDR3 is TGCAGCGTTGGAGACAGGGGTTATGAGCAGTACTTC. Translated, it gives CSVGDRGYEQYF.

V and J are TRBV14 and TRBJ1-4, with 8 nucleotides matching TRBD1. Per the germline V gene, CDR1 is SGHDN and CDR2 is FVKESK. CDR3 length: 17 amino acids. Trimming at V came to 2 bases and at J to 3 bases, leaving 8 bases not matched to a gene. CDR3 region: CASSQHMPGQANEKLFF. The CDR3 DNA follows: TGTGCCAGCAGCCAACATATGCCGGGACAGGCTAATGAAAAACTGTTTTTT.

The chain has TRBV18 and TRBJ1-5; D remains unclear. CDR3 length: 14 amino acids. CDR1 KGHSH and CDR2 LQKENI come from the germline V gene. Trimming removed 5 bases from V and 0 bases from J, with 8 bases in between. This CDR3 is CASSSDYSNQPQHF. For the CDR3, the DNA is TGTGCCAGCTCATCAGACTATAGCAATCAGCCCCAGCATTTT. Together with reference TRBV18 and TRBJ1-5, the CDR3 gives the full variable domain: NAGVMQNPRHLVRRRGQEARLRCSPMKGHSHVYWYRQLPEEGLKFMVYLQKENIIDESGMPKERFSAEFPKEGPSILRIQQVVRGDSAAYFCASSSDYSNQPQHFGDGTRLSIL.

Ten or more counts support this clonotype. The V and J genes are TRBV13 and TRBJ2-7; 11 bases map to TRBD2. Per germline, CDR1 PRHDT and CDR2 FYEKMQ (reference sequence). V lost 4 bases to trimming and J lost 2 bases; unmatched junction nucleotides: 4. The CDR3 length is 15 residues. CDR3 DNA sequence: TGTGCCAGCAGCTCTTTAGCGGGAGGGCCCTACGAGCAGTACTTC. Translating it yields CASSSLAGGPYEQYF.

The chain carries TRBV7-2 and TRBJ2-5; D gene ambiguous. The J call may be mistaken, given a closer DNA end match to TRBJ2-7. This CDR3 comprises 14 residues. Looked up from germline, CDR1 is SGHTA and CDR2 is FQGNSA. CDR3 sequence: CASSLAVGEYEQYF. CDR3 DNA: TGTGCCAGCAGCTTAGCGGTAGGCGAGTACGAGCAGTACTTC.

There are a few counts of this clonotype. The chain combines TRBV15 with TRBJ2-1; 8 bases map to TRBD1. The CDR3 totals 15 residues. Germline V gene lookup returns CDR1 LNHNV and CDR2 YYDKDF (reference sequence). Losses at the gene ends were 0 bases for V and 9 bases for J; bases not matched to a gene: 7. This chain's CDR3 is CATSRDRAGGSEQFF. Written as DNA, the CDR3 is TGTGCCACCAGCAGAGATCGGGCAGGGGGCTCTGAGCAGTTCTTC.

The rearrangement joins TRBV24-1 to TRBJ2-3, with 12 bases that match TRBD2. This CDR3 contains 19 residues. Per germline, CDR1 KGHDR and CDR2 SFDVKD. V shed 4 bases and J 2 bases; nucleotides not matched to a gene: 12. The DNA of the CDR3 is TGTGCCACCAGTGACGTCGACCGACGGACTAGCGGGAACACAGATACGCAGTATTTT. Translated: CATSDVDRRTSGNTDTQYF.

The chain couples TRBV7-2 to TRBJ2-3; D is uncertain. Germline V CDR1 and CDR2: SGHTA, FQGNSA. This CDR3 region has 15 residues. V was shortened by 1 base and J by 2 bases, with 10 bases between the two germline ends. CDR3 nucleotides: TGTGCCAGCAGCTTAGAGAGATTTTTCACAGATACGCAGTATTTT. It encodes CASSLERFFTDTQYF.

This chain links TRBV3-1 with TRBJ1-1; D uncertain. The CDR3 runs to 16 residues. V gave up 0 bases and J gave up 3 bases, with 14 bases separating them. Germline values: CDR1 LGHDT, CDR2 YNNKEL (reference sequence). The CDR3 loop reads CASSQDQTGRHTEAFF. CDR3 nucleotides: TGTGCCAGCAGCCAAGATCAGACGGGAAGACACACTGAAGCTTTCTTT.

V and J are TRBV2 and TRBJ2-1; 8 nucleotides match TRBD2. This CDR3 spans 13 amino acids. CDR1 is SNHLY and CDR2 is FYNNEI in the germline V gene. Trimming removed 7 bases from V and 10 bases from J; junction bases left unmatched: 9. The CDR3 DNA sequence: TGTGCCAGCATGCCCAGCGGGAGTTCCGAGCAGTTCTTC. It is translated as CASMPSGSSEQFF. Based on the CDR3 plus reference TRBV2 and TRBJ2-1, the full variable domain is EPEVTQTPSHQVTQMGQEVILRCVPISNHLYFYWYRQILGQKVEFLVSFYNNEISEKSEIFDDQFSVERPDGSNFTLKIRSTKLEDSAMYFCASMPSGSSEQFFGPGTRLTVL.

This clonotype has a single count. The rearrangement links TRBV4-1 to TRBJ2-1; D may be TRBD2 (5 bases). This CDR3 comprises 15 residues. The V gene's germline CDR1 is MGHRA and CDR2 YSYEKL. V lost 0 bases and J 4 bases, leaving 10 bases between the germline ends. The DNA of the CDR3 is TGCGCCAGCAGCCAAGAGCGTAGGACTTACAATGAGCAGTTCTTC. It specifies CASSQERRTYNEQFF.

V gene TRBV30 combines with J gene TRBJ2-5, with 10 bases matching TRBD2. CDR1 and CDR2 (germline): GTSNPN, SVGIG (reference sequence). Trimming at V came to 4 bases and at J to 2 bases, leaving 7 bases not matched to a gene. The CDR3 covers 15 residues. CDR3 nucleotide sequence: TGTGCCTGGAACAGCGGGAGGGCAGGTCAAGAGACCCAGTACTTC. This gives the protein CAWNSGRAGQETQYF.

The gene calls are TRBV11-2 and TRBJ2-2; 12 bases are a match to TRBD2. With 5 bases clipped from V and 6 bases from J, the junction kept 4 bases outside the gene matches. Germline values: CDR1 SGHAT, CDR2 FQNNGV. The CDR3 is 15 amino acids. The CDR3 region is CASSRTSGRSGELFF. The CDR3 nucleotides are TGTGCCAGCAGCCGCACTAGCGGGAGGTCCGGGGAGCTGTTTTTT.

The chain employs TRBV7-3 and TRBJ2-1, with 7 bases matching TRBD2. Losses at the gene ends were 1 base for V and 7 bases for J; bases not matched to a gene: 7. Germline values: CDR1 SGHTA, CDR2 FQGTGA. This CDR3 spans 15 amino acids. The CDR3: CASSLMGGSGNEQFF. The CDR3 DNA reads TGTGCCAGCAGCTTAATGGGGGGGAGTGGGAATGAGCAGTTCTTC.

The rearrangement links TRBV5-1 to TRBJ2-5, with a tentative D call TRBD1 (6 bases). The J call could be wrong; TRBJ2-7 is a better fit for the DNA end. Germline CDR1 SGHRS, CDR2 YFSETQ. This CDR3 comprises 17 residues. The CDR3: CASSLTTGPTNSYEQYF. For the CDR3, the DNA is TGCGCCAGCAGCTTGACCACAGGGCCAACAAATTCCTACGAGCAGTACTTC.

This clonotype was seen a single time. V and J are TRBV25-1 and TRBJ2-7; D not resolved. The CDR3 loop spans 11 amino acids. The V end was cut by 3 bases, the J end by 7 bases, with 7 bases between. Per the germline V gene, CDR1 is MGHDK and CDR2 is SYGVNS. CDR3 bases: TGTGCCAGCAGTGACCTCGCTGAGCAGTACTTC. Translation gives CASSDLAEQYF.

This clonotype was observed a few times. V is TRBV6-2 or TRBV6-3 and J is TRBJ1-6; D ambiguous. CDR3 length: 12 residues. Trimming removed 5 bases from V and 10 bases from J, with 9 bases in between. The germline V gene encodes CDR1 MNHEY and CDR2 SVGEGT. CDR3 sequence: CASSPKNSPLHF. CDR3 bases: TGTGCCAGCAGTCCCAAGAACTCACCCCTCCACTTT.

CDR3 in amino acids: CSATGASLGTDTQYF. Written as DNA, the CDR3 is TGCAGTGCTACAGGGGCCAGCTTGGGTACAGATACGCAGTATTTT. The J gene is TRBJ2-3, the V gene TRBV20-1; tentative D call: TRBD1 (6 bases). The CDR3 contains 15 residues. The V end lost 4 bases, the J end lost 3 bases, and 17 bases lay between the germline ends. From germline, CDR1 is DFQATT and CDR2 SNEGSKA (reference sequence).

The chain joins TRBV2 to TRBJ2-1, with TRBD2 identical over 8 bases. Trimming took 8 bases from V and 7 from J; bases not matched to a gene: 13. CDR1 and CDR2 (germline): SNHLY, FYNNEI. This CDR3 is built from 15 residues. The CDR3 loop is CASDRRTSKGNEQFF. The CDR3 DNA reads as TGTGCCAGCGACCGTAGGACTAGCAAAGGGAATGAGCAGTTCTTC.